A selection of T cell receptor beta chains follows, all from one sample in a study of blood T cell repertoires in COVID-19. Method: immunoSEQ multiplex PCR; TCRdb's copy keeps in-frame clones and lacks some. The repertoire holds hundreds of thousands of clones, just under 85% seen once, with around 3.9% in the top ten. Sample: peripheral blood. These receptors were taken from a woman in her fifties or sixties with active or convalescent COVID-19. CDR3s include the opening cysteine and the closing phenylalanine or tryptophan. Each record gives: clone size, V gene, J gene, CDR3 protein. Clone size is given for some rows only: seen once, a few or many times, or a class if the clone is expanded.

-	TRBV3-1/TRBV3-2	TRBJ2-7	CASSQEGLAGRYEQYF
once	TRBV29-1	TRBJ2-5	CSVLYSSGSWDF
few	TRBV2	TRBJ1-5	CASSGTGGSNQPQHF
-	TRBV7-2	TRBJ2-1	CASSFLAGDSYNEQFF
-	TRBV19	TRBJ2-1	CASTPGEPHNEQFF
-	TRBV14	TRBJ2-5	CASSQRGLAIQETQYF
-	TRBV6-5	TRBJ1-4	CASSSGTRKEKLFF
-	TRBV28	TRBJ1-1	CASSTLQGGWTMNTEAFF
once	TRBV20-1	TRBJ2-1	CSARRSEQFF
-	TRBV29-1	TRBJ1-1	CSVGGLGTEAFF
-	TRBV29-1	TRBJ2-5	CSVVRSGGFQETQYF
-	TRBV7-9	TRBJ2-5	CASSLYSGAETQYF
-	TRBV28	TRBJ2-1	CASSLTGTGAPNEQFF
-	TRBV5-1	TRBJ2-3	CASVPGTGGMSSSDTQYF
-	TRBV5-1	TRBJ2-1	CASSLWRADYNEQFF
-	TRBV29-1	TRBJ2-7	CSVLRDSGNEQYF
-	TRBV7-3	TRBJ2-2	CASSFTDTGELFF
-	TRBV5-8	TRBJ1-3	CASNLLRSSGNTIYF
-	TRBV7-9	TRBJ2-1	CASSLTSSGGNEQFF
few	TRBV30	TRBJ2-1	CAWRGARASDEQFF
-	TRBV28	TRBJ2-1	CASSLAGVQNEQFF
-	TRBV7-9	TRBJ2-7	CASSFEDEQYF
-	TRBV19	TRBJ1-4	CASSITRKVEKLFF
-	TRBV2	TRBJ2-1	CASSNFRALSSYNEQFF
-	TRBV5-5	TRBJ2-5	CASTIGGQGVQTQYF
-	TRBV28	TRBJ1-6	CASRSTGLLPLHF